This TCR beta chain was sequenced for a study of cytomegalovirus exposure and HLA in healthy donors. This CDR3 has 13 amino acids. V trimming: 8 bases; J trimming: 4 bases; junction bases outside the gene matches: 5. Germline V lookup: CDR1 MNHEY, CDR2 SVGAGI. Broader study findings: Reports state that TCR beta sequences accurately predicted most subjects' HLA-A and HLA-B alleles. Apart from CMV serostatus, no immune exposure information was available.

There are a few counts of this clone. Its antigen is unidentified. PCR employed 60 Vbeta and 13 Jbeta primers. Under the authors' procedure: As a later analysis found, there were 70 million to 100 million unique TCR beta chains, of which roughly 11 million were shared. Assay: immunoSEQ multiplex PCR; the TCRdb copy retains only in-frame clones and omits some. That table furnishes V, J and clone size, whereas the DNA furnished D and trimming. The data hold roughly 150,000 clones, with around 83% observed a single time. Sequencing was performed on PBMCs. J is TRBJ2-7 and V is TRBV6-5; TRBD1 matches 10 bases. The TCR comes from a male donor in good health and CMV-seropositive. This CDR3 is CASRTGGQYEQYF. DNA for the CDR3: TGTGCCAGCCGGACAGGGGGACAGTACGAGCAGTACTTC.